This T cell receptor (beta chain) was profiled in a study of cytomegalovirus exposure and HLA in healthy donors. Study details: Across 300 to 400 genotyped donors, around 82% landed in the Caucasian-associated ancestry cluster.

PCR amplification relied on 60 Vbeta primers (plus 13 Jbeta primers). Some clones are missing from TCRdb's copy, which holds only in-frame ones; the method was immunoSEQ multiplex PCR. The sample includes 60,000 to 70,000 clones, roughly 72% of them seen just once. This CDR3 region has 13 residues. V was cut by 5 bases and J by 1 base, with 8 bases left in between. Germline CDR1 reads MNHNY; CDR2 reads SVGAGI (reference sequence). The sequence was obtained from a man between 50 and 59 years old in good health and CMV-seronegative. Sequenced material: PBMCs. The genes are TRBV6-6 and TRBJ1-1, with D perhaps TRBD1 (6 bases). CDR3 amino acids: CASSVGQNTEAFF. DNA of the CDR3: TGTGCCAGCAGTGTGGGACAGAACACTGAAGCTTTCTTT.